The subject of this entry is one TCR beta chain. This sample also contains other DNA sequences that code for the same CDR3. Only in-frame clones appear in the TCRdb table, and some are missing; sequencing was by immunoSEQ multiplex PCR. This sample carries approximately 730,000 clones, approximately 85% of them seen once, and the ten largest clones take about 0.0098%. This sample was taken from a study of shared T cell receptors in the human thymus. This CDR3 has 11 residues. CDR1 MNHEY and CDR2 SVGAGI come from the germline V gene. The ends were cut back, 5 bases at V and 3 bases at J, with 5 bases in the middle. The same data also went into a second study, on human thymus T cells. That investigation notes: Among the donors, all were healthy Finnish infants having corrective surgery for congenital heart defects.

Sequencing was done on a sample of thymocytes. V is TRBV6-5 and J is TRBJ2-7; D may be TRBD2 (5 bases). This receptor was taken from a girl under two years old with a congenital heart defect. CDR3: CASSRDYEQYF. The CDR3 DNA is TGTGCCAGCAGTCGGGACTACGAGCAGTACTTC.